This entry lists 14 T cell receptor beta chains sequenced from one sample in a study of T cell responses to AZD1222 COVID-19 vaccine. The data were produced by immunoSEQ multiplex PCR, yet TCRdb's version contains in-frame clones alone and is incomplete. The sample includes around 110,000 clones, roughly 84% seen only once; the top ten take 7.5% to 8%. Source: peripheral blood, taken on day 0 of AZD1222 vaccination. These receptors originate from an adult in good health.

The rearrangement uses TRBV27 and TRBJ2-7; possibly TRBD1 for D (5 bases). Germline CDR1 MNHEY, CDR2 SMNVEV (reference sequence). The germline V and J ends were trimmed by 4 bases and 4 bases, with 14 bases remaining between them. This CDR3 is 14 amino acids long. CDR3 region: CASSSTPPGYEQYF. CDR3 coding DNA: TGTGCCAGCAGTTCGACCCCCCCAGGGTACGAGCAGTACTTC.

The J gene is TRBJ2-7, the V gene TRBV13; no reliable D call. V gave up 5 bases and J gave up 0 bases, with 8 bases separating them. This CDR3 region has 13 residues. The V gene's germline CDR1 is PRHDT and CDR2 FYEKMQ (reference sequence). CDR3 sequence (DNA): TGTGCCAGCAGCGCCCTGGGCTCCTACGAGCAGTACTTC. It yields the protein CASSALGSYEQYF.

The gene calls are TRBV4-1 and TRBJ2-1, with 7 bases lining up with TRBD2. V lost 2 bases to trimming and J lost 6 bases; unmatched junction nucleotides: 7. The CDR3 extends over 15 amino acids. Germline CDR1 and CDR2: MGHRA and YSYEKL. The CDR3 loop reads CASSQSSGSLNEQFF. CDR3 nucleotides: TGCGCCAGCAGCCAATCTAGCGGCTCTCTCAATGAGCAGTTCTTC.

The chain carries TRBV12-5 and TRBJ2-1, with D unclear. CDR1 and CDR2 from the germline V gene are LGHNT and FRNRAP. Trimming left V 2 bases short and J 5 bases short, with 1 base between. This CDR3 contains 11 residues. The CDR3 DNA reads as TGTGCTAGTGGTTTGAACAATGAGCAGTTCTTC. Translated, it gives CASGLNNEQFF.

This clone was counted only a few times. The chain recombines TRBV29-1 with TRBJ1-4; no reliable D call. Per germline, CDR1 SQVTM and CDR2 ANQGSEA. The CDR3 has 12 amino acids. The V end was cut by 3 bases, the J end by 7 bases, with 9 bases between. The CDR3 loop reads CSVDGEGEKLFF. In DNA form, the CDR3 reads TGCAGCGTTGACGGGGAGGGTGAAAAACTGTTTTTT.

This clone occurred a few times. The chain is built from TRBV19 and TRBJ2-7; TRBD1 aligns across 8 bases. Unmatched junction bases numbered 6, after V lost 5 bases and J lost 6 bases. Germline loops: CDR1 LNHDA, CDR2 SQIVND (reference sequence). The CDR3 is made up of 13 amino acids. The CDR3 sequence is CASSAVRGREQYF. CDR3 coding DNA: TGTGCCAGTAGTGCGGTCAGGGGGCGCGAGCAGTACTTC. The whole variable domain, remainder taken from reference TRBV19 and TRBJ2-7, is DGGITQSPKYLFRKEGQNVTLSCEQNLNHDAMYWYRQDPGQGLRLIYYSQIVNDFQKGDIAEGYSVSREKKESFPLTVTSAQKNPTAFYLCASSAVRGREQYFGPGTRLTVT.

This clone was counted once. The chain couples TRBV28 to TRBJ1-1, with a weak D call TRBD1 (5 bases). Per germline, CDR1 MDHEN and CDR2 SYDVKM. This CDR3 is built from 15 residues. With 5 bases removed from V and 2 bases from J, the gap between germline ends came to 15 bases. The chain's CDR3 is CASSPSTGLNTEAFF. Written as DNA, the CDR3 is TGTGCCAGCAGTCCCTCCACAGGCCTTAACACTGAAGCTTTCTTT. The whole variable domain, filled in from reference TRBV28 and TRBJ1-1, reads DVKVTQSSRYLVKRTGEKVFLECVQDMDHENMFWYRQDPGLGLRLIYFSYDVKMKEKGDIPEGYSVSREKKERFSLILESASTNQTSMYLCASSPSTGLNTEAFFGQGTRLTVV.

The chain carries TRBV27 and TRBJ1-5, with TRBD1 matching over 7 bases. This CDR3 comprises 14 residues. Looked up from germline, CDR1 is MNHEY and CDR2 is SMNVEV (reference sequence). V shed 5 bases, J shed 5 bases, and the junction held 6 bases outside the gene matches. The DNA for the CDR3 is TGTGCCAGCAGTGCGACAGGGCCAGATCAGCCCCAGCATTTT. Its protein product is CASSATGPDQPQHF.

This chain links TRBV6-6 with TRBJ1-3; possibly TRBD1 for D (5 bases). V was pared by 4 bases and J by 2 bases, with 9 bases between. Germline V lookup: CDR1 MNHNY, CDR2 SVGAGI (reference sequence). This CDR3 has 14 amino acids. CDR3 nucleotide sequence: TGTGCCAGCAGTTCCCAAGGGGCTGGAAACACCATATATTTT. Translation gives CASSSQGAGNTIYF.

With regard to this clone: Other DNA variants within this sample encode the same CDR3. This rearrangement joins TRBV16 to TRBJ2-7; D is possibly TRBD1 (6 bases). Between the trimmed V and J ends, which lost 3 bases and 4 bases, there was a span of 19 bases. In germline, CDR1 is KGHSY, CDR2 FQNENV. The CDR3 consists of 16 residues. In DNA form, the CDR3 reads TGTGCCAGCAGCCATGGGATCGGGGACACACCATACGAGCAGTACTTC. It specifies CASSHGIGDTPYEQYF.

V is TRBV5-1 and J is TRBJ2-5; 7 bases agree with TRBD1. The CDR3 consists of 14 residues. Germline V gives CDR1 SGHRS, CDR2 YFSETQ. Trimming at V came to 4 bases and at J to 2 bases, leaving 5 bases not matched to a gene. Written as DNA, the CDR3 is TGCGCCAGCAGCAGGGACAGACAACAAGAGACCCAGTACTTC. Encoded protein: CASSRDRQQETQYF.

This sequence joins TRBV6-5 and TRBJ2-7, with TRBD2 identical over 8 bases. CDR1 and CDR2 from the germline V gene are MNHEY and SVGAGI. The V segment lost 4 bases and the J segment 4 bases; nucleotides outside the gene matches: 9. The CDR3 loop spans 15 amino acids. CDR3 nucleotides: TGTGCCAGCAGTTCTTTGCGGGGGGTCAGTTACGAGCAGTACTTC. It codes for CASSSLRGVSYEQYF.

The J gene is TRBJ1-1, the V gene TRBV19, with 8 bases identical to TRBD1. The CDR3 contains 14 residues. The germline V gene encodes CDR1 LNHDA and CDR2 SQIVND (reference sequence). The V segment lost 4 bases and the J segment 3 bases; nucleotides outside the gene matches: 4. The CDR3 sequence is CASSTGQGYTEAFF. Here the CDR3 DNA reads TGTGCCAGTAGTACTGGACAGGGCTACACTGAAGCTTTCTTT.

The CDR3 DNA reads as TGTGCCAGCAGCATAGGGACAGGGGGTAGCAATCAGCCCCAGCATTTT. As protein: CASSIGTGGSNQPQHF. V gene TRBV28 combines with J gene TRBJ1-5; 11 bases align to TRBD1. The trim removed 6 bases at V and 0 bases at J, leaving 4 bases unmatched. This CDR3 is 16 amino acids long. CDR1 MDHEN and CDR2 SYDVKM come from the germline V gene.